The following is a T cell receptor (beta chain) sequence with its context. What it binds is not known. These data come from a study of cytomegalovirus exposure and HLA in healthy donors. Study-level points and caveats: The authors later found TCR association rates varying by HLA locus, with DRB1 most and HLA-C fewest.

As for the donors, each was a healthy bone marrow donor. Donors showed nominal health when sampled, although they likely had unrecorded immune exposures. PCR amplification relied on 60 Vbeta primers (plus 13 Jbeta primers). Data came from immunoSEQ multiplex PCR; TCRdb stores just in-frame clones and leaves some out. The sample has over 150,000 clones; around 82% are singletons. Trimming took off 5 bases at V and 2 bases at J, with 10 bases between the two ends. Germline assignment: CDR1 LGHNT and CDR2 FRNRAP. CDR3 length: 13 residues. Input material: PBMCs. The V gene is TRBV12-5, the J gene TRBJ2-7, with D possibly being TRBD2 (5 bases). The receptor was isolated from a woman between 50 and 59 years old in good health and CMV-seropositive. This CDR3 is CASGPGLTYEQYF. The CDR3 nucleotides read TGTGCTAGTGGTCCTGGACTGACCTACGAGCAGTACTTC.